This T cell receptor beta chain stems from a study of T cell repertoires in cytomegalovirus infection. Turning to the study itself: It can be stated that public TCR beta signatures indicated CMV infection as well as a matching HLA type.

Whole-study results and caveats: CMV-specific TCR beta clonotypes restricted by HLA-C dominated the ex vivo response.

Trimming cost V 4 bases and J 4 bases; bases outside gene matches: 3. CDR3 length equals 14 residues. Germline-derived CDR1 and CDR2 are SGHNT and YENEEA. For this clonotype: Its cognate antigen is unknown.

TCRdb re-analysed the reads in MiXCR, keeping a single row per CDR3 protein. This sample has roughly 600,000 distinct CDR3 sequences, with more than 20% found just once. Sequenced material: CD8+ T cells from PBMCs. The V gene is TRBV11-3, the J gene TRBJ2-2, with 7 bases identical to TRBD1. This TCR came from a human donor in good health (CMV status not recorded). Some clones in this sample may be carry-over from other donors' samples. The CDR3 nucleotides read TGTGCCAGCAGCTCCCGGGACAGCACCGGGGAGCTGTTTTTT. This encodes CASSSRDSTGELFF.